This TCR beta chain appears in the sequencing data of a study of CD8+ T cells in alopecia areata. Study findings and constraints: Normal-skin resident alphabeta T cells also appear among scalp sample sequences. Uncertainty about whether baseline CD8+ expansion is linked to response remains, with one nonresponder. Within the top 100, expanded CD8+ clones significantly decreased with tofacitinib, as did scalp clonality.

Extraction and reverse transcription of RNA yielded cDNA as the sequencing template. The assay was immunoSEQ multiplex PCR, and TCRdb's table has in-frame clones only and misses some. The profile shows 95,000 to 120,000 clones, 45% to 65% of them singletons. Note on this clone: Its antigen is currently unknown.

CDR3 length: 14 residues. Germline CDR1 MNHNY, CDR2 SVGAGI (reference sequence). Trimming stripped 5 bases from V and 6 bases from J, with 14 bases between. The treatment denotes: oral pan-JAK inhibitor, 5-10 mg twice daily. Sequences were derived from CD4+ T cells sorted from blood, sampled at week 24, from a patient treated with tofacitinib. The chain links TRBV6-6 to TRBJ2-1, with D possibly being TRBD1 or TRBD2 (5 bases each). This sequence was found in a human donor with alopecia areata. CDR3 sequence (DNA): TGTGCCAGCAGTACGGGGTCAGGGTTCAATGAGCAGTTCTTC. It encodes CASSTGSGFNEQFF.